The 19 T cell receptor beta chains below come from one sample, sequenced in a study of CD8+ T cells in alopecia areata. This sample's treatment: oral pan-JAK inhibitor, 5-10 mg twice daily. cDNA prepared by RNA extraction and subsequent reverse transcription served as the template for sequencing. Measured with immunoSEQ multiplex PCR; TCRdb has only the in-frame clones, and not every one. The sample includes some 200,000 clones, roughly 64% of them seen just once. The source was CD8+ T cells sorted from blood, collected at week 24, from a patient treated with tofacitinib. The receptor source for this set is a human donor with alopecia areata.

The chain uses TRBV6-5 and TRBJ1-2, with a weak D call TRBD1 (6 bases). The CDR3 runs 12 residues. Germline assignment: CDR1 MNHEY and CDR2 SVGAGI. V gave up 2 bases and J gave up 10 bases, with 11 bases separating them. CDR3 region: CASSYDGDIYTF. CDR3 coding DNA: TGTGCCAGCAGTTACGATGGGGACATCTACACCTTC.

This clone occurred a few times. The chain employs TRBV13 and TRBJ2-2; no clear D gene. The V end lost 0 bases, the J end lost 6 bases, and 11 bases lay between the germline ends. The CDR3 is made up of 15 amino acids. Germline V gene data show CDR1 as PRHDT and CDR2 as FYEKMQ (reference sequence). CDR3 bases: TGTGCCAGCAGCTTAGGACCCGCACGACCCGGGGAGCTGTTTTTT. Its protein product is CASSLGPARPGELFF.

The chain couples TRBV4-1 to TRBJ2-7, with D possibly being TRBD1 (5 bases). Trimming shortened V by 0 bases and J by 2 bases, and 14 bases separated the two germline ends. Germline V gives CDR1 MGHRA, CDR2 YSYEKL. The CDR3 length is 16 residues. The CDR3 loop is CASSQDTGLPAYEQYF. In DNA, the CDR3 is TGCGCCAGCAGCCAAGACACAGGCCTCCCCGCCTACGAGCAGTACTTC.

The rearrangement joins TRBV13 to TRBJ2-7, with 7 bases aligning to TRBD2. Germline assignment: CDR1 PRHDT and CDR2 FYEKMQ (reference sequence). This CDR3 comprises 13 residues. V was clipped by 4 bases and J by 6 bases; unmatched bases: 6. The CDR3, as DNA: TGTGCCAGCAGCTCCGGGGGGTGGGGCGAGCAGTACTTC. Translation: CASSSGGWGEQYF.

The chain joins TRBV5-6 to TRBJ2-1; D is ambiguous. Between the trimmed V and J ends, which lost 4 bases and 8 bases, there was a span of 16 bases. The CDR3 runs 14 residues. The germline V gene has CDR1 SGHDT and CDR2 YYEEEE. For the CDR3, the DNA is TGTGCCAGCAGCCCCCCGGGCCGGGCCGATGAGCAGTTCTTC. Protein: CASSPPGRADEQFF.

This chain joins TRBV7-9 and TRBJ2-2; possible D gene TRBD2, 6 bases. Germline V gene lookup returns CDR1 SEHNR and CDR2 FQNEAQ (reference sequence). This CDR3 has 16 amino acids. Trimming took 2 bases from V and 5 from J, leaving 15 bases between them. In nucleotides, the CDR3 is TGTGCCAGCAGCTTACCGACTAGTGGGAGTACCGGGGAGCTGTTTTTT. It codes for CASSLPTSGSTGELFF.

J is TRBJ1-2 and V is TRBV6-5; 10 bases match TRBD1. V gave up 0 bases and J gave up 8 bases; unmatched junction bases: 3. The CDR3 sequence is 14 residues long. Germline V gives CDR1 MNHEY, CDR2 SVGAGI. The CDR3 loop is CASSYSGTGEGYTF. Here the CDR3 DNA reads TGTGCCAGCAGTTACTCGGGGACAGGGGAAGGCTACACCTTC.

The chain has TRBV29-1 and TRBJ2-1, with a weak D call TRBD2 (7 bases). Germline assignment: CDR1 SQVTM and CDR2 ANQGSEA. The CDR3 is made up of 14 amino acids. Trimming removed 8 bases from V and 12 bases from J, with 26 bases in between. The CDR3 reads CSIPRGAGASGQFF. CDR3 DNA sequence: TGCAGCATACCCCGGGGGGCGGGGGCGTCTGGGCAGTTCTTC.

V gene TRBV4-1 combines with J gene TRBJ1-1; a weak D match, TRBD1 (5 bases). The CDR3 consists of 14 residues. Per the germline V gene, CDR1 is MGHRA and CDR2 is YSYEKL. V lost 1 base, J lost 4 bases, and 10 bases lay in between. As DNA, the CDR3 is TGCGCCAGCAGCCAAGGGGGCTTCGTCACTGAAGCTTTCTTT. Translation: CASSQGGFVTEAFF.

The gene calls are TRBV7-2 and TRBJ1-2; no reliable D call. The germline V gene encodes CDR1 SGHTA and CDR2 FQGNSA. CDR3 size: 13 residues. CDR3 in amino acids: CARLDPPKGGYTF. The CDR3 nucleotides read TGTGCGAGACTGGACCCTCCAAAGGGTGGCTACACCTTC.

This chain connects TRBV4-2 to TRBJ1-5, with a tentative D call TRBD1 (5 bases). Per the germline V gene, CDR1 is LGHNA and CDR2 is YNFKEQ. CDR3 length: 15 residues. Trimming took off 1 base at V and 7 bases at J, with 14 bases between the two ends. The CDR3: CASSQGVGLGQPQHF. DNA of the CDR3: TGTGCCAGCAGCCAAGGCGTGGGGCTAGGGCAGCCCCAGCATTTT.

This clone showed up just once. The chain uses TRBV25-1 and TRBJ1-1; 9 bases are shared with TRBD1. The CDR3 loop spans 13 amino acids. V shed 4 bases and J 6 bases; nucleotides not matched to a gene: 3. Germline loops: CDR1 MGHDK, CDR2 SYGVNS. The CDR3 region is CASSGDRDPEAFF. CDR3 nucleotides: TGTGCCAGCAGTGGGGACAGGGACCCTGAAGCTTTCTTT.

Comment on this clone: The same CDR3 is also encoded by other DNA sequences in this sample. The CDR3 DNA reads as TGCGCCAGCAGCTTTGACAGGGGGTACGAGCAGTACTTC. Its translation is CASSFDRGYEQYF. V usage is TRBV5-1 and J usage is TRBJ2-7, with 9 bases lining up with TRBD1. Germline trimming cut 2 bases from V and 4 bases from J; bases unmatched to any gene: 1. CDR1 SGHRS and CDR2 YFSETQ come from the germline V gene. The CDR3 contains 13 residues. The variable domain in full, with the rest retrieved from reference TRBV5-1 and TRBJ2-7, is KAGVTQTPRYLIKTRGQQVTLSCSPISGHRSVSWYQQTPGQGLQFLFEYFSETQRNKGNFPGRFSGRQFSNSRSEMNVSTLELGDSALYLCASSFDRGYEQYFGPGTRLTVT.

In the case of this clone: Here the CDR3 omits its conserved ending phenylalanine or tryptophan, so a read error is the likely source. It is unclear where the CDR3 begins or ends on the DNA, so no DNA is shown, and the CDR3 is as TCRdb lists it. The chain is built from TRBV27 and TRBJ2-7; the D call in the table, TRBD2, was not verified against the DNA. CDR1 and CDR2 from the germline V gene are MNHEY and SMNVEV (reference sequence). The CDR3 is 11 residues long, counting both termini. CDR3 loop: CASSGRDYQFL.

About this clone itself: An end of the junction does not agree with germline; a read error may underlie this. The V gene is TRBV6-1, the J gene TRBJ2-5; no definite D call. Germline V CDR1 and CDR2: MNHNS, SASEGT. The CDR3 loop spans 13 amino acids. CDR3 residues: CAISELPQETQYF. The CDR3 coding sequence is TGTGCCATCAGTGAATTGCCCCAAGAGACCCAGTACTTC.

This clone was picked up one time. V is TRBV25-1 and J is TRBJ2-5; unclear D gene. The CDR3 extends over 12 amino acids. Germline V lookup: CDR1 MGHDK, CDR2 SYGVNS. Deletions cut 1 base from V and 5 bases from J, with 5 bases between. For the CDR3, the DNA is TGTGCCAGCAGTGAATTAAGGGAGACCCAGTACTTC. Translated: CASSELRETQYF.

This clone was seen only a few times. The genes are TRBV29-1 and TRBJ2-3, with 7 bases identical to TRBD2. Germline V CDR1 and CDR2: SQVTM, ANQGSEA. The V segment lost 1 base and the J segment 0 bases; nucleotides outside the gene matches: 4. This CDR3 is built from 15 residues. The CDR3 loop is CSVEVAGESTDTQYF. The DNA of the CDR3 is TGCAGCGTTGAAGTTGCGGGGGAGAGCACAGATACGCAGTATTTT.

The chain carries TRBV29-1 and TRBJ2-7; TRBD1 is a possible D gene (6 bases). Trimming removed 7 bases from V and 3 bases from J, with 19 bases in between. Germline CDR1 and CDR2: SQVTM and ANQGSEA. The CDR3 sequence is 14 residues long. This chain's CDR3 is CSARLGTRSYEQYF. The CDR3 bases are TGCAGCGCCCGCCTCGGGACAAGGAGCTACGAGCAGTACTTC.

The genes are TRBV6-5 and TRBJ2-2; D may correspond to TRBD1 or TRBD2 (6 bases each). V lost 2 bases, J lost 7 bases, and 17 bases lay in between. The CDR3 extends over 16 amino acids. The germline V gene encodes CDR1 MNHEY and CDR2 SVGAGI. DNA of the CDR3: TGTGCCAGCAGTTACCAGCTCGGGGGCGCGAACGGGGAGCTGTTTTTT. Protein product: CASSYQLGGANGELFF.